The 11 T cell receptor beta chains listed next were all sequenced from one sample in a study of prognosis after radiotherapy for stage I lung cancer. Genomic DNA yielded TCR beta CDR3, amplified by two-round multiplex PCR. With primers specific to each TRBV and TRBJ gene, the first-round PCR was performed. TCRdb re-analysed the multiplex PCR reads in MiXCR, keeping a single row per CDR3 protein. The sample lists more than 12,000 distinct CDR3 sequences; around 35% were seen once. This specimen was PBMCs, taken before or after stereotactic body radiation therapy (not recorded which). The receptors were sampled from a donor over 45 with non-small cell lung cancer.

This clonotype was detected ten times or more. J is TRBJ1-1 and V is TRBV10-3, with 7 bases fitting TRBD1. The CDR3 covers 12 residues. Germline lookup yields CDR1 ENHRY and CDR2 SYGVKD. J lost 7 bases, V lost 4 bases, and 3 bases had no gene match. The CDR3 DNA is TGTGCCATCAGTGCGACAGGGATTGAAGCTTTCTTT. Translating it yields CAISATGIEAFF.

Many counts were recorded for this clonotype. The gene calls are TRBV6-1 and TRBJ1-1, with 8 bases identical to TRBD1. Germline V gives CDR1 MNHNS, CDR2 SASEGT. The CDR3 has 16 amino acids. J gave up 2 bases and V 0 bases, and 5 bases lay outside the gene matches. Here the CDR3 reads CASSEAAGGGNTEAFF. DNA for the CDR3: TGTGCCAGCAGTGAAGCTGCAGGGGGCGGAAACACTGAAGCTTTCTTT.

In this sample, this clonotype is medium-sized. This CDR3 reads CATISTGTAGTDTQYF. CDR3 nucleotide sequence: TGTGCCACTATCTCTACCGGGACTGCAGGGACAGATACGCAGTATTTT. The chain links TRBV28 to TRBJ2-3; D perhaps matches TRBD2 (6 bases). The V end lost 10 bases, the J end lost 3 bases, and 23 bases lay between the germline ends. Per germline, CDR1 MDHEN and CDR2 SYDVKM. The length of the CDR3 is 16 residues.

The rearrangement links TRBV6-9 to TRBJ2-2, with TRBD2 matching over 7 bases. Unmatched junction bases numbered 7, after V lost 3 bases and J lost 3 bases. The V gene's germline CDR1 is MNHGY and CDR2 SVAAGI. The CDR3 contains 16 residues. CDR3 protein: CASSYWREGHTGELFF. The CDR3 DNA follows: TGTGCCAGCAGTTACTGGAGGGAGGGCCACACCGGGGAGCTGTTTTTT.

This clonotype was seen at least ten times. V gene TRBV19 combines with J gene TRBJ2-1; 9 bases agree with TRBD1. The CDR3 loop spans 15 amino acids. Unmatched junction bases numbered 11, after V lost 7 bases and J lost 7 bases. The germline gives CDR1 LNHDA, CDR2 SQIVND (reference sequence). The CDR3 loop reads CASIDGGTGKNEQFF. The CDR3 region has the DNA TGTGCCAGTATTGATGGCGGGACAGGGAAAAATGAGCAGTTCTTC. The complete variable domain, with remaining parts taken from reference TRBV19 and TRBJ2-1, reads DGGITQSPKYLFRKEGQNVTLSCEQNLNHDAMYWYRQDPGQGLRLIYYSQIVNDFQKGDIAEGYSVSREKKESFPLTVTSAQKNPTAFYLCASIDGGTGKNEQFFGPGTRLTVL.

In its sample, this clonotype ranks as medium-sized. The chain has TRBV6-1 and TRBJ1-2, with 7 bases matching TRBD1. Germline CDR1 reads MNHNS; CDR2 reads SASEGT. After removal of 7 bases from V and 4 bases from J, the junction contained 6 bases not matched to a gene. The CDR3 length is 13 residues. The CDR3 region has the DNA TGTGCCAGCACTCAGGGGGAGAGCTATGGCTACACCTTC. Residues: CASTQGESYGYTF.

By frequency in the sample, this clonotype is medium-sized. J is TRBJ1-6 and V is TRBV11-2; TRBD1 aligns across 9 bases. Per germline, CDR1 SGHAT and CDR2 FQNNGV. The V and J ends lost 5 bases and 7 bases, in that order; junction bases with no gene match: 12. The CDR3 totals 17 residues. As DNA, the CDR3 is TGTGCCAGCAGCCCTGGAGGACAGGGGTTTAGAAATTCACCCCTCCACTTT. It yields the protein CASSPGGQGFRNSPLHF.

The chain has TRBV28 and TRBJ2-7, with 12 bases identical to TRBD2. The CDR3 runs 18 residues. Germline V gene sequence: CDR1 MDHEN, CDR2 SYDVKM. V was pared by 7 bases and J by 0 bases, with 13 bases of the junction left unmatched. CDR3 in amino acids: CASMGGRLAGATSYEQYF. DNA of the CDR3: TGTGCCAGCATGGGGGGGCGACTAGCGGGAGCGACCTCCTACGAGCAGTACTTC.

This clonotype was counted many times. CDR3 sequence reads: CASSSYDQSYNEQFF. The CDR3 DNA reads TGTGCCAGCAGCTCCTACGATCAGTCCTACAATGAGCAGTTCTTC. The gene calls are TRBV7-9 and TRBJ2-1; D is unclear. The germline CDR1 and CDR2 sequences are SEHNR and FQNEAQ (reference sequence). Trimming took 4 bases from V and 1 from J, leaving 11 bases between them. This CDR3 has 15 residues.

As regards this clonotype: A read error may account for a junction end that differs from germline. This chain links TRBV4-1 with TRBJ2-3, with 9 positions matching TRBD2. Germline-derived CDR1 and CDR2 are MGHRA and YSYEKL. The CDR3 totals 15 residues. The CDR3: CDSSQSAGGPDTKYF. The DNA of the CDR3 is TGCGACAGCAGCCAATCCGCGGGGGGGCCGGATACGAAGTATTTT.

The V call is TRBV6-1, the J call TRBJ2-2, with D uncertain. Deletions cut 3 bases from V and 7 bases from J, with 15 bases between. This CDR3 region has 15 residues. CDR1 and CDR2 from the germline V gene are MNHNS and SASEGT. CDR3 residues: CASSDRDARNGELFF. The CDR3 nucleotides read TGTGCCAGCAGTGATAGAGATGCTCGAAACGGGGAGCTGTTTTTT.